This TCR beta chain was captured in a study of T cell repertoires in cytomegalovirus infection. Study in general: As its CMV epitopes, the study selected recently identified HLA-C-restricted and well-studied HLA-B-restricted targets. CMV infection and matching HLA type were both indicated by public TCR beta signatures. Study-wide findings and caveats: CMV-specific TCR beta clonotypes restricted by HLA-C dominated the ex vivo response.

The V gene end was trimmed by 4 bases and the J gene end by 9 bases; junction bases not matched to a gene: 10. The CDR3 runs to 15 residues. TCRdb re-called the reads with MiXCR, one entry per CDR3 protein. The sample lists fewer than 1,000,000 distinct CDR3 sequences, roughly a third seen once, with 13% in the top ten. This clonotype has a handful of counts. Its antigen is undetermined. The source is a human donor in good health (CMV status not recorded). Some clones in this sample may be carry-over from other donors' samples. The chain carries TRBV12-3 or TRBV12-4 and TRBJ1-2; 11 bases are shared with TRBD1. This specimen consisted of cultured CD8+ T cells from PBMCs, obtained from culture after CMV antigen stimulation. The CDR3 loop is CASSSQTGQGESYTF. As DNA, the CDR3 is TGTGCCAGCAGTTCACAGACGGGACAGGGGGAGAGCTACACCTTC.